These T cell receptor beta chains were read from a single sample in a study of immune evolution from preneoplasia to lung adenocarcinoma. Using immunoSEQ multiplex PCR, the repertoire was profiled, and TCRdb retains in-frame clones only, with some absent. The table has approximately 3,700 clones, 87% seen once. Sequencing was done on a sample of FFPE minimally invasive lung adenocarcinoma tissue. The receptors derive from a donor aged 70 or older with lung adenocarcinoma. The CDR3 runs from the conserved cysteine through the conserved F or W. The order of the fields is clone size, D gene, J gene, V gene, CDR3 protein, CDR3 DNA. The D gene is left open where the match is weak. The size of a clone is reported for some rows only, either as once, few or many, or as a class for expanded clones.

clone_size: once; d_call: .; j_call: TRBJ1-3; v_call: TRBV4-3; cdr3_aa: CASSQLGISGNTIYF; cdr3_nt: TGCGCCAGCAGCCAACTAGGGATTTCTGGAAACACCATATATTTT
clone_size: .; d_call: .; j_call: TRBJ2-7; v_call: TRBV6-5; cdr3_aa: CASSYSRDISYEQYF; cdr3_nt: TGTGCCAGCAGTTACTCCCGGGACATCTCCTACGAGCAGTACTTC
clone_size: .; d_call: .; j_call: TRBJ2-5; v_call: TRBV5-6; cdr3_aa: CASSLGGPETQYF; cdr3_nt: TGTGCCAGCAGCTTGGGGGGTCCAGAGACCCAGTACTTC
clone_size: .; d_call: .; j_call: TRBJ1-2; v_call: TRBV5-6; cdr3_aa: CASSGHVGDGYTF; cdr3_nt: TGTGCCAGCAGCGGCCACGTGGGGGATGGCTACACCTTC
clone_size: few; d_call: .; j_call: TRBJ2-1; v_call: TRBV9; cdr3_aa: CASSVEGRYNEQFF; cdr3_nt: TGTGCCAGCAGCGTAGAAGGCCGATACAATGAGCAGTTCTTC
clone_size: .; d_call: TRBD1; j_call: TRBJ1-5; v_call: TRBV2; cdr3_aa: CASSERTGGNQPQHF; cdr3_nt: TGTGCCAGCAGTGAACGGACAGGGGGCAATCAGCCCCAGCATTTT
clone_size: .; d_call: .; j_call: TRBJ2-3; v_call: TRBV7-9; cdr3_aa: CASQPGGTSTDTQYF; cdr3_nt: TGTGCCAGCCAACCCGGCGGGACTAGCACAGATACGCAGTATTTT
clone_size: few; d_call: TRBD1; j_call: TRBJ2-3; v_call: TRBV4-3; cdr3_aa: CASSQDLGTVYTDTQYF; cdr3_nt: TGCGCCAGCAGCCAAGACCTTGGGACAGTCTACACAGATACGCAGTATTTT
clone_size: .; d_call: .; j_call: TRBJ1-5; v_call: TRBV19; cdr3_aa: CASSIDPRERRGQPQHF; cdr3_nt: TGTGCCAGTAGCATTGACCCCAGGGAGCGGCGCGGTCAGCCCCAGCATTTT
clone_size: few; d_call: TRBD2; j_call: TRBJ2-7; v_call: TRBV7-9; cdr3_aa: CASSLVQTRGDEQYF; cdr3_nt: TGTGCCAGCAGCTTAGTGCAAACCCGGGGGGACGAGCAGTACTTC
clone_size: .; d_call: .; j_call: TRBJ1-5; v_call: TRBV18; cdr3_aa: CASSQEIDRPYQPQHF; cdr3_nt: TGTGCCAGCTCTCAGGAGATTGACAGGCCTTATCAGCCCCAGCATTTT
clone_size: .; d_call: .; j_call: TRBJ1-1; v_call: TRBV29-1; cdr3_aa: CSAILRVETEAFF; cdr3_nt: TGCAGCGCAATCCTCCGAGTGGAGACTGAAGCTTTCTTT
clone_size: .; d_call: TRBD1; j_call: TRBJ1-5; v_call: TRBV19; cdr3_aa: CASSGAGTAMFNQPQHF; cdr3_nt: TGTGCCAGTAGTGGGGCCGGGACAGCCATGTTCAATCAGCCCCAGCATTTT
clone_size: .; d_call: TRBD2; j_call: TRBJ2-1; v_call: TRBV6-1; cdr3_aa: CASSSGTSRVYEQFF; cdr3_nt: TGTGCCAGCAGCTCCGGGACTAGCCGGGTTTATGAGCAGTTCTTC
clone_size: .; d_call: TRBD1; j_call: TRBJ2-3; v_call: TRBV9; cdr3_aa: CASSDIQGYTQYF; cdr3_nt: TGTGCCAGCAGCGACATACAGGGGTATACGCAGTATTTT
clone_size: .; d_call: .; j_call: TRBJ2-1; v_call: TRBV27; cdr3_aa: CASSSVGEGRTNEQFF; cdr3_nt: TGTGCCAGCAGTTCGGTGGGTGAGGGGCGCACCAATGAGCAGTTCTTC
clone_size: .; d_call: TRBD1; j_call: TRBJ1-5; v_call: TRBV2; cdr3_aa: CASSEPQGAVFQPQHF; cdr3_nt: TGTGCCAGCAGTGAACCCCAGGGGGCGGTTTTTCAGCCCCAGCATTTT
clone_size: .; d_call: .; j_call: TRBJ2-7; v_call: TRBV6-6; cdr3_aa: CASSGTNYEQYF; cdr3_nt: TGTGCCAGCAGTGGGACAAACTACGAGCAGTACTTC
clone_size: .; d_call: .; j_call: TRBJ2-7; v_call: TRBV23-1; cdr3_aa: CASSHRQVHRYEQYF; cdr3_nt: TGCGCCAGCAGTCATCGACAGGTCCACAGGTACGAGCAGTACTTC